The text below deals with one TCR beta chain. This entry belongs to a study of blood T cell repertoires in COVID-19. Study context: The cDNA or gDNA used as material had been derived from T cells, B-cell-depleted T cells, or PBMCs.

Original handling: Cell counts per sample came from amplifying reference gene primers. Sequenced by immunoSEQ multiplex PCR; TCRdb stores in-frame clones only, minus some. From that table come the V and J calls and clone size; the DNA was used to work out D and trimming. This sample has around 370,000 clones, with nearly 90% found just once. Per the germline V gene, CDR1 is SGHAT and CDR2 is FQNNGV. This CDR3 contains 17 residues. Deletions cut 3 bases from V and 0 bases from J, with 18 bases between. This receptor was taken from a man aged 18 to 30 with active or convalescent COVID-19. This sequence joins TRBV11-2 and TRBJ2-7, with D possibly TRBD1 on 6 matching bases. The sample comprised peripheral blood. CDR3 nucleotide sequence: TGTGCCAGCAGCTTCTCGGTTCGACAGGCCAACTCCTACGAGCAGTACTTC. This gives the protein CASSFSVRQANSYEQYF.